The rows below give T cell receptor beta chains drawn from one sample of a study of Graves' ophthalmopathy and Graves' hyperthyroidism. MiXCR was run by TCRdb on the multiplex PCR reads, yielding one entry per CDR3 protein. The sample contains approximately 700,000 distinct CDR3 sequences, 40% of which appear only once. The sample consisted of peripheral blood. These TCRs come from an adult man with Graves' ophthalmopathy. Both conserved end residues are part of each CDR3. D genes are given only for firm matches. Rows may omit the clone size; those that give it use once, few, many or a size class.

v_gene: TRBV25-1; abundance: .; j_gene: TRBJ2-7; d_gene: .; CDR3nt: TGTGCCAGCAGTCATACTACCTACGAGCAGTACTTC; CDR3aa: CASSHTTYEQYF
v_gene: TRBV29-1; abundance: .; j_gene: TRBJ2-5; d_gene: TRBD1; CDR3nt: TGCAGCGTCCGCGGGACAGGCCCCTACGGGCAGTACTTC; CDR3aa: CSVRGTGPYGQYF
v_gene: TRBV7-6; abundance: few; j_gene: TRBJ2-7; d_gene: .; CDR3nt: TGTGCCAGCAGCTTAGCGGGGGGAACGGGCGGCGAGCAGTACTTC; CDR3aa: CASSLAGGTGGEQYF
v_gene: TRBV10-2; abundance: .; j_gene: TRBJ1-1; d_gene: .; CDR3nt: TGCGCCAGCGTTGAAGATGGGACGGTCCGGGTGAACACTGAAGCTTTCTTT; CDR3aa: CASVEDGTVRVNTEAFF
v_gene: TRBV2; abundance: few; j_gene: TRBJ1-6; d_gene: TRBD1; CDR3nt: TGTGCCAATGATCCGGGACAGGGCCCCGTCAGGGGTTCACCCCTCCACTTT; CDR3aa: CANDPGQGPVRGSPLHF
v_gene: TRBV29-1; abundance: many; j_gene: TRBJ2-7; d_gene: .; CDR3nt: TGCAGCGTTGAGCACAGCGAAACCTACGAGCAGTACTTC; CDR3aa: CSVEHSETYEQYF
v_gene: TRBV7-2; abundance: .; j_gene: TRBJ1-1; d_gene: TRBD1; CDR3nt: TGTGCCAGCAGCCCGGGGGGCCGAACAGGGGGTAACCCTGAAGCTTTCTTT; CDR3aa: CASSPGGRTGGNPEAFF
v_gene: TRBV5-5; abundance: .; j_gene: TRBJ2-7; d_gene: .; CDR3nt: TGTGCCAGCGGGCATAACGGGAACTACGAGCAGTACTTC; CDR3aa: CASGHNGNYEQYF
v_gene: TRBV10-3; abundance: .; j_gene: TRBJ2-3; d_gene: TRBD1; CDR3nt: TGTGCCATCAGCAGACAGGGGGACACAGATACGCAGTATTTT; CDR3aa: CAISRQGDTDTQYF
v_gene: TRBV7-8; abundance: .; j_gene: TRBJ1-2; d_gene: TRBD1; CDR3nt: TGTGCCAGCAGCTTGACAGGGGGCGTGGATGGCTACACCTTC; CDR3aa: CASSLTGGVDGYTF
v_gene: TRBV29-1; abundance: many; j_gene: TRBJ1-2; d_gene: .; CDR3nt: TGCAGCTCGCTGGACGACTATGGCTACACCTTC; CDR3aa: CSSLDDYGYTF
v_gene: TRBV7-9; abundance: .; j_gene: TRBJ1-1; d_gene: .; CDR3nt: TGTGCCAGCCGCGCACAGGAGGGAACCCCTGAAGCTTTCTTT; CDR3aa: CASRAQEGTPEAFF
v_gene: TRBV7-9; abundance: few; j_gene: TRBJ1-1; d_gene: TRBD1; CDR3nt: TGTGCCAGCGCCCGGGACAGGGGGCCCACTGAAGCTTTCTTT; CDR3aa: CASARDRGPTEAFF
v_gene: TRBV20-1; abundance: .; j_gene: TRBJ2-7; d_gene: TRBD1; CDR3nt: TGCAGTGCTCGCAGGGGGCCCCCCTACGAGCAGTACTTC; CDR3aa: CSARRGPPYEQYF
v_gene: TRBV25-1; abundance: few; j_gene: TRBJ2-5; d_gene: .; CDR3nt: TGTGCCAGCAGTGACATTGGGACCCAGTACTTC; CDR3aa: CASSDIGTQYF
v_gene: TRBV12-3/TRBV12-4; abundance: few; j_gene: TRBJ1-6; d_gene: .; CDR3nt: TGTGCCAGCAGCCTATATTCCTATAATTCACCCCTCCACTTT; CDR3aa: CASSLYSYNSPLHF
v_gene: TRBV25-1; abundance: .; j_gene: TRBJ1-5; d_gene: .; CDR3nt: TGTGCCAGCACTGGGCTAGCCGAGCAGCCCCAGCATTTT; CDR3aa: CASTGLAEQPQHF
v_gene: TRBV10-3; abundance: many; j_gene: TRBJ2-5; d_gene: .; CDR3nt: TGTGCCATCAGTGAGTCGGTAGGGGAAGAGACCCAGTACTTC; CDR3aa: CAISESVGEETQYF
v_gene: TRBV20-1; abundance: .; j_gene: TRBJ1-5; d_gene: TRBD1; CDR3nt: TGCAGTGCCGAGACCGGGACAGGGGATCAGCCCCAGCATTTT; CDR3aa: CSAETGTGDQPQHF
v_gene: TRBV20-1; abundance: .; j_gene: TRBJ1-2; d_gene: .; CDR3nt: TGCAGTGCTAGGGGCCAGGGCGCAGCTAACTATGGCTACACCTTC; CDR3aa: CSARGQGAANYGYTF
v_gene: TRBV10-3; abundance: .; j_gene: TRBJ1-1; d_gene: .; CDR3nt: TGTGCCATCAGCCCCGGGACGCACACTGAAGCTTTCTTT; CDR3aa: CAISPGTHTEAFF
v_gene: TRBV4-1; abundance: few; j_gene: TRBJ2-5; d_gene: .; CDR3nt: TGCGCCAGCAGCCATTTCCAGGGCGGGGCAGAGACCCAGTACTTC; CDR3aa: CASSHFQGGAETQYF
v_gene: TRBV2; abundance: few; j_gene: TRBJ1-3; d_gene: TRBD1; CDR3nt: TGTGCCAGCAGTTACTCGGCAGGGGGCTACACCATATATTTT; CDR3aa: CASSYSAGGYTIYF
v_gene: TRBV20-1; abundance: few; j_gene: TRBJ2-7; d_gene: .; CDR3nt: TGCAGTGCTAGAGATCCTAAGCTCTCCTACGAGCAGTACTTC; CDR3aa: CSARDPKLSYEQYF
v_gene: TRBV9; abundance: many; j_gene: TRBJ1-5; d_gene: TRBD1; CDR3nt: TGTGCCAGCAGCGTAGGGGGGACAGGGGACCAGCCCCAGCATTTT; CDR3aa: CASSVGGTGDQPQHF
v_gene: TRBV6-5; abundance: few; j_gene: TRBJ2-7; d_gene: .; CDR3nt: TGTGCCAGCAGTGAAGGATCCCATACCTACGAGCAGTACTTC; CDR3aa: CASSEGSHTYEQYF
v_gene: TRBV25-1; abundance: .; j_gene: TRBJ1-4; d_gene: .; CDR3nt: TGTGCCAGCAGTCCCCACTTCGACGGTCGCGGGTCCGAAAAACTGTTTTTT; CDR3aa: CASSPHFDGRGSEKLFF